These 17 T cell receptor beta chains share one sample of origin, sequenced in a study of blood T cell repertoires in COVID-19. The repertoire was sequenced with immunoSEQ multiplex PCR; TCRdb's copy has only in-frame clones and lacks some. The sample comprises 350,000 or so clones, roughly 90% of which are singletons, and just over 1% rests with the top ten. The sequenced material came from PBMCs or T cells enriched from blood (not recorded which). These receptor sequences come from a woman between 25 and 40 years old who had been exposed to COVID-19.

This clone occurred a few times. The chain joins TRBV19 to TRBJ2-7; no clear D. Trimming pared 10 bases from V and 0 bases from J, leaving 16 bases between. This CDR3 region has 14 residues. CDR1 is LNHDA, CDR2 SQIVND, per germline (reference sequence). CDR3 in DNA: TGTGCCAATCACTGGGCATGTACCTCCTACGAGCAGTACTTC. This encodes CANHWACTSYEQYF.

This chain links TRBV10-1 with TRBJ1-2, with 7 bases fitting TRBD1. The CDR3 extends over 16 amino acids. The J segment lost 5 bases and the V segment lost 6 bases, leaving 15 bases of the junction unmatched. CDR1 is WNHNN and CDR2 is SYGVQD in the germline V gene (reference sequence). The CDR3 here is CASSDRDRPLRYGYTF. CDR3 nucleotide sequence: TGCGCCAGCAGCGACCGGGACAGACCCCTTAGGTATGGCTACACCTTC.

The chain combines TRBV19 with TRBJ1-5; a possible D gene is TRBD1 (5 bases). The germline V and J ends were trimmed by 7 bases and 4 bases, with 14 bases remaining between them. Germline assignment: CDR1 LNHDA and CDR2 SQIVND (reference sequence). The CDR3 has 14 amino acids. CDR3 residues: CASTPVGVNQPQHF. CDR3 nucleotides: TGTGCCAGTACTCCCGTAGGGGTAAATCAGCCCCAGCATTTT. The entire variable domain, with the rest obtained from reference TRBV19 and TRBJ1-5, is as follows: DGGITQSPKYLFRKEGQNVTLSCEQNLNHDAMYWYRQDPGQGLRLIYYSQIVNDFQKGDIAEGYSVSREKKESFPLTVTSAQKNPTAFYLCASTPVGVNQPQHFGDGTRLSIL.

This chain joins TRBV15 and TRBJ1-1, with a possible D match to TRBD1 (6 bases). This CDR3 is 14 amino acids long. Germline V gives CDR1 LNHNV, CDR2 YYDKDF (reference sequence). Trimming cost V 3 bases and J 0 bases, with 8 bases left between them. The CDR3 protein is CATSRDSMNTEAFF. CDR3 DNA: TGTGCCACCAGCAGGGACAGTATGAACACTGAAGCTTTCTTT.

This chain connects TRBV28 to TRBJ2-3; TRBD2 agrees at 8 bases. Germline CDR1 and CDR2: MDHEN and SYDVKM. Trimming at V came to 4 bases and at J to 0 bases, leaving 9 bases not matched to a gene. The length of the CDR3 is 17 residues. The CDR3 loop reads CASSSLAAKPSTDTQYF. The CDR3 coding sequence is TGTGCCAGCAGTTCACTAGCGGCAAAGCCTAGCACAGATACGCAGTATTTT.

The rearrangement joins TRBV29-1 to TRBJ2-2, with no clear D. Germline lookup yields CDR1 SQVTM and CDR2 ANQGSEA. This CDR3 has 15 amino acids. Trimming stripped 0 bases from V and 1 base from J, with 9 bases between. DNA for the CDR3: TGCAGCGTTGAAGAATTAAACAGGAACACCGGGGAGCTGTTTTTT. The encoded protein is CSVEELNRNTGELFF.

CDR3 bases: TGCGCCAGCAGTGGACTAGCCCTCCAAGAGACCCAGTACTTC. As protein: CASSGLALQETQYF. The chain links TRBV4-1 to TRBJ2-5; 8 bases agree with TRBD2. V lost 6 bases, J lost 1 base, and 4 bases stayed unmatched. Germline loops: CDR1 MGHRA, CDR2 YSYEKL. The CDR3 covers 14 residues.

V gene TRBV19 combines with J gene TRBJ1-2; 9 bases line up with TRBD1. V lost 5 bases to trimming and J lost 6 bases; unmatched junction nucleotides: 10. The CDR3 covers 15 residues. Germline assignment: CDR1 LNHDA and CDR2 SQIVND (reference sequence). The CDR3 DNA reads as TGTGCCAGTAGTCGTAACAGGGGGCTCCCTGATGGCTACACCTTC. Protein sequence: CASSRNRGLPDGYTF.

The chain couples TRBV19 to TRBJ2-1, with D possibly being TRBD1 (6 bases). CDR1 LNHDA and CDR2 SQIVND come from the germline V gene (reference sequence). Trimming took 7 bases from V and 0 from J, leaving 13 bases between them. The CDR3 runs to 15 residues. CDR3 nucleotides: TGTGCCAGTACCTATGACAGGAGCTCCTACAATGAGCAGTTCTTC. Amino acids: CASTYDRSSYNEQFF.

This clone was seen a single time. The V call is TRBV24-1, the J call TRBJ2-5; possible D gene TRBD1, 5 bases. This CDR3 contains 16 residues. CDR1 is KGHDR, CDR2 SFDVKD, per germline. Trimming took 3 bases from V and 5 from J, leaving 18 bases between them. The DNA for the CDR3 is TGTGCCACCAGTGATAATCAGGGAAGGGCTTTGGAGACCCAGTACTTC. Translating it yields CATSDNQGRALETQYF.

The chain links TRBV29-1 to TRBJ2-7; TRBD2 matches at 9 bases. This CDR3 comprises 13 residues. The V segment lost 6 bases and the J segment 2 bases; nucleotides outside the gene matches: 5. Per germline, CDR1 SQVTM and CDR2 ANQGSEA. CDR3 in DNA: TGCAGCGTGGACAGCGGGGGGACCTACGAGCAGTACTTC. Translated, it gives CSVDSGGTYEQYF.

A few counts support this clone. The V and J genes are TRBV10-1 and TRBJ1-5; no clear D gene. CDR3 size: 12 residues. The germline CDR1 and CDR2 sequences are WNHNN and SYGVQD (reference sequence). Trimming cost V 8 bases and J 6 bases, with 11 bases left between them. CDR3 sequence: CASGLEGQPQHF. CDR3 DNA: TGCGCCAGCGGACTAGAAGGTCAGCCCCAGCATTTT.

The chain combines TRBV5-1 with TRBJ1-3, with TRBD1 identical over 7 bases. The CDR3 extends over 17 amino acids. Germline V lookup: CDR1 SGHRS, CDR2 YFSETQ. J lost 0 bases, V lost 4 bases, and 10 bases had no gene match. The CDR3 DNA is TGCGCCAGCAGCCCTAGGGGAAGGGGGCTCTCTGGAAACACCATATATTTT. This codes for CASSPRGRGLSGNTIYF.

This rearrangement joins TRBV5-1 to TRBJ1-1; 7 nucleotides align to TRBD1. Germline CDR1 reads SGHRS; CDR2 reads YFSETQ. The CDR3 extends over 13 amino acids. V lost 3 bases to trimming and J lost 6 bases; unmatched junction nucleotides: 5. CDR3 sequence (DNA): TGCGCCAGCAGCTCCCGGACAGGTCCTGAAGCTTTCTTT. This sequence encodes CASSSRTGPEAFF.

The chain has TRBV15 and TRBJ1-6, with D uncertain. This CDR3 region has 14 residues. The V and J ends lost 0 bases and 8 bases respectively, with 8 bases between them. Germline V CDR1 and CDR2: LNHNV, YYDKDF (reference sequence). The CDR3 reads CATSRDIEDSPLHF. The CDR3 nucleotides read TGTGCCACCAGCAGAGACATTGAGGATTCACCCCTCCACTTT.

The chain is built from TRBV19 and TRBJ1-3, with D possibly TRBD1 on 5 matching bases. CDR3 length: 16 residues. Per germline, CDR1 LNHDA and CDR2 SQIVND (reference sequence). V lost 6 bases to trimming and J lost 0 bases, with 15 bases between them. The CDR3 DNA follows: TGTGCCAGTAGGCCCATAGGGGAACCCTCTGGAAACACCATATATTTT. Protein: CASRPIGEPSGNTIYF. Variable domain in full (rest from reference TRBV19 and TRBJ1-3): DGGITQSPKYLFRKEGQNVTLSCEQNLNHDAMYWYRQDPGQGLRLIYYSQIVNDFQKGDIAEGYSVSREKKESFPLTVTSAQKNPTAFYLCASRPIGEPSGNTIYFGEGSWLTVV.

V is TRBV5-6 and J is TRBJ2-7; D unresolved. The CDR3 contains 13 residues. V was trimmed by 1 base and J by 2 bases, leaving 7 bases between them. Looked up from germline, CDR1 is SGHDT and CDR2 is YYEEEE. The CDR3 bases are TGTGCCAGCAGCTTGTCGCAGGCCTACGAGCAGTACTTC. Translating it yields CASSLSQAYEQYF.